This T cell receptor (beta chain) is from a study of T cell responses to AZD1222 COVID-19 vaccine. Study-wide points: All repertoire sampling was performed exclusively after the peak T cell response.

The CDR3 consists of 19 residues. As regards this clone: No antigen is known for it.

The data were produced by immunoSEQ multiplex PCR, yet TCRdb's version contains in-frame clones alone and is incomplete. The sample has over 130,000 clones; more than 85% are singletons. V gene TRBV21-1 combines with J gene TRBJ2-1; TRBD2 is the table's D call, not checked against the DNA. TRBV21-1 is recorded as a pseudogene. The sample was peripheral blood, taken 28 days after the second AZD1222 dose. The source is an adult who received the AZD1222 COVID-19 vaccine. In DNA form, the CDR3 reads TGTGCCAGCAGCGCCCAGGGGACTAGCGGGAGGGCCACCTACAATGAGCAGTTCTTC. It yields the protein CASSAQGTSGRATYNEQFF.